The clone carrying this T cell receptor beta chain has at least ten counts. Molecular barcoding with unique molecular identifiers was used for the TCRbeta library. TCRdb reprocessed the PCR reads with MiXCR, giving one entry per CDR3 protein. The repertoire holds 150,000 to 250,000 distinct CDR3 sequences, with more than 14% as singletons. V was trimmed by 1 base and J by 2 bases, leaving 10 bases between them. Germline CDR1 reads SGHKS; CDR2 reads YYEKEE (reference sequence). CDR3 size: 15 residues. The entry originates in a study of T-cell reconstitution after alpha-beta-depleted transplantation in children.

The genes are TRBV5-5 and TRBJ1-5; no firm D call. This clonotype was obtained from a human donor who donated a stem cell graft to a child with acute lymphoblastic leukemia. The sequences come from PBMCs from the stem cell graft donor, collected from the stem cell graft. The CDR3 region has the DNA TGTGCCAGCAGCTTGTGGGGAAACGGCAATCAGCCCCAGCATTTT. Translation gives CASSLWGNGNQPQHF.